These 22 T cell receptor beta chains came from one sample sequenced in a study of T cells in localized non-small cell lung cancer. Clones were read by immunoSEQ multiplex PCR, and TCRdb kept only the in-frame ones, dropping some. This sample has fewer than 45,000 clones, with approximately 86% found just once. The source was peripheral blood, collected before any cancer treatment. All receptors come from a man aged 40 to 70 with stage I lung adenocarcinoma.

The gene calls are TRBV6-6 and TRBJ2-7; D not resolved. Deletions cut 3 bases from V and 2 bases from J, with 8 bases between. Germline V gene lookup returns CDR1 MNHNY and CDR2 SVGAGI (reference sequence). This CDR3 is built from 13 residues. Here the CDR3 DNA reads TGTGCCAGCAGTTATGGCAGTACCTACGAGCAGTACTTC. Its protein product is CASSYGSTYEQYF.

The chain employs TRBV11-3 and TRBJ2-5, with D tentatively TRBD2 (6 bases). V lost 3 bases to trimming and J lost 5 bases, with 16 bases between them. There are 15 residues in the CDR3. Per germline, CDR1 SGHNT and CDR2 YENEEA. CDR3 protein: CASSLGSGLRETQYF. The CDR3 bases are TGTGCCAGCAGCTTGGGATCGGGACTCCGTGAGACCCAGTACTTC.

This clone was recorded a few times. This sample includes further DNA sequences coding for the same CDR3. The V and J genes are TRBV20-1 and TRBJ2-1; D unresolved. V shed 3 bases and J shed 10 bases, with 10 bases lying between them. The CDR3 has 11 amino acids. In germline, CDR1 is DFQATT, CDR2 SNEGSKA (reference sequence). CDR3 sequence (DNA): TGCAGTGCTAGCCCAGCTCCGGAGCAGTTCTTC. Translating it yields CSASPAPEQFF.

V is TRBV19 and J is TRBJ1-1; 9 bases are a match to TRBD1. V lost 8 bases to trimming and J lost 4 bases; unmatched junction nucleotides: 8. The CDR3 extends over 14 amino acids. Germline assignment: CDR1 LNHDA and CDR2 SQIVND (reference sequence). This CDR3 is CASRDRDWGTEAFF. The CDR3 DNA reads as TGTGCCAGTCGGGACAGGGATTGGGGCACTGAAGCTTTCTTT.

The J gene is TRBJ2-7, the V gene TRBV6-1; 9 positions agree with TRBD2. This CDR3 comprises 16 residues. Germline V lookup: CDR1 MNHNS, CDR2 SASEGT. V shed 6 bases and J 4 bases; nucleotides not matched to a gene: 13. The CDR3 DNA reads as TGTGCCAGCAGGGAACTAGCGGGTCCCTATGCTTACGAGCAGTACTTC. Translation: CASRELAGPYAYEQYF.

The chain links TRBV28 to TRBJ2-7; possible D gene TRBD2, 6 bases. Per the germline V gene, CDR1 is MDHEN and CDR2 is SYDVKM. The CDR3 length is 15 residues. V shed 7 bases and J shed 6 bases, with 22 bases lying between them. In nucleotides, the CDR3 is TGTGCCAGCACCCTAAGCGCGGGATACTCTGTCGAGCAGTACTTC. Translation: CASTLSAGYSVEQYF. Combining the CDR3 with reference TRBV28 and TRBJ2-7 gives the whole variable domain DVKVTQSSRYLVKRTGEKVFLECVQDMDHENMFWYRQDPGLGLRLIYFSYDVKMKEKGDIPEGYSVSREKKERFSLILESASTNQTSMYLCASTLSAGYSVEQYFGPGTRLTVT.

The chain recombines TRBV2 with TRBJ2-2; D uncertain. This CDR3 has 15 residues. V lost 3 bases and J lost 0, with 8 bases in between. CDR1 and CDR2 (germline): SNHLY, FYNNEI. CDR3 sequence: CASSEPLSNTGELFF. The CDR3 DNA reads TGTGCCAGCAGTGAGCCTCTCTCGAACACCGGGGAGCTGTTTTTT.

The chain carries TRBV12-5 and TRBJ1-1, with 7 bases that match TRBD1. The germline CDR1 and CDR2 sequences are LGHNT and FRNRAP. V lost 1 base and J lost 4; bases outside the gene matches: 12. The CDR3 is made up of 17 amino acids. CDR3 nucleotides: TGTGCTAGTGGTTTGGCAGGGGGTACGATGGATAGCACTGAAGCTTTCTTT. As protein: CASGLAGGTMDSTEAFF. Full variable domain (outside the CDR3, taken from reference TRBV12-5 and TRBJ1-1): DARVTQTPRHKVTEMGQEVTMRCQPILGHNTVFWYRQTMMQGLELLAYFRNRAPLDDSGMPKDRFSAEMPDATLATLKIQPSEPRDSAVYFCASGLAGGTMDSTEAFFGQGTRLTVV.

This clone has just a few counts. The rearrangement uses TRBV19 and TRBJ1-3; D call uncertain. Trimming cost V 8 bases and J 4 bases, with 18 bases left between them. CDR1 is LNHDA, CDR2 SQIVND, per germline (reference sequence). The CDR3 consists of 15 residues. The CDR3 nucleotides read TGTGCCAGTCGCGATGATGTGGGTTCCGGAAACACCATATATTTT. Translation: CASRDDVGSGNTIYF.

The chain employs TRBV4-1 and TRBJ2-3; tentatively, D is TRBD1 or TRBD2 (6 bases each). Trimming pared 3 bases from V and 7 bases from J, leaving 17 bases between. The CDR3 runs to 15 residues. The germline V gene has CDR1 MGHRA and CDR2 YSYEKL. CDR3 residues: CASSHPGLGGNTQYF. Here the CDR3 DNA reads TGCGCCAGCAGCCACCCAGGGTTAGGGGGGAATACGCAGTATTTT.

The rearrangement uses TRBV15 and TRBJ2-3, with D tentatively TRBD1 (6 bases). V shed 5 bases and J shed 3 bases, with 9 bases lying between them. Germline V lookup: CDR1 LNHNV, CDR2 YYDKDF (reference sequence). The CDR3 is 13 amino acids. DNA of the CDR3: TGTGCCACCAGCCCCCAGGGGACAGATACGCAGTATTTT. Protein product: CATSPQGTDTQYF. The full variable domain, completed using reference TRBV15 and TRBJ2-3, is DAMVIQNPRYQVTQFGKPVTLSCSQTLNHNVMYWYQQKSSQAPKLLFHYYDKDFNNEADTPDNFQSRRPNTSFCFLDIRSPGLGDTAMYLCATSPQGTDTQYFGPGTRLTVL.

The rearrangement uses TRBV7-3 and TRBJ2-1, with 14 bases lining up with TRBD2. The length of the CDR3 is 19 residues. Germline CDR1 SGHTA, CDR2 FQGTGA. With V trimmed by 5 bases and J by 1 base, 10 bases remained unmatched. CDR3 region: CASSGFGTSGRGSYNEQFF. The CDR3 DNA sequence: TGTGCCAGCAGCGGATTTGGGACTAGCGGGAGAGGGTCCTACAATGAGCAGTTCTTC.

The genes are TRBV2 and TRBJ1-5, with D unclear. The V and J ends lost 3 bases and 3 bases respectively, with 9 bases between them. Germline V lookup: CDR1 SNHLY, CDR2 FYNNEI. The length of the CDR3 is 14 residues. CDR3 loop: CASSERQLNQPQHF. CDR3 DNA: TGTGCCAGCAGTGAGAGGCAGCTCAATCAGCCCCAGCATTTT. Based on the CDR3 plus reference TRBV2 and TRBJ1-5, the full variable domain is EPEVTQTPSHQVTQMGQEVILRCVPISNHLYFYWYRQILGQKVEFLVSFYNNEISEKSEIFDDQFSVERPDGSNFTLKIRSTKLEDSAMYFCASSERQLNQPQHFGDGTRLSIL.

The chain has TRBV4-1 and TRBJ1-4; 8 bases map to TRBD1. This CDR3 has 14 amino acids. J lost 5 bases, V lost 4 bases, and 3 bases had no gene match. Looked up from germline, CDR1 is MGHRA and CDR2 is YSYEKL. Here the CDR3 DNA reads TGCGCCAGCAGCCCCAGGGGGCTAAATGAAAAACTGTTTTTT. It yields the protein CASSPRGLNEKLFF.

As for this clone: One end of the junction fails to match germline, which may point to a read error. The rearrangement links TRBV7-7 to TRBJ1-3, with D unclear. Germline CDR1 is SSHAT and CDR2 is FNYEAQ (reference sequence). The CDR3 loop spans 13 amino acids. The CDR3 DNA reads TGTGCTAGCAGTCTCGGGCTTCAAAACACCATATATTTT. It translates to CASSLGLQNTIYF.

V usage is TRBV4-2 and J usage is TRBJ1-3; the D gene is possibly TRBD1 (5 bases). The V end lost 1 base, the J end lost 1 base, and 14 bases lay between the germline ends. The CDR3 contains 17 residues. Germline V lookup: CDR1 LGHNA, CDR2 YNFKEQ. The CDR3 is CASSQGFGGGSGNTIYF. The CDR3 region has the DNA TGTGCCAGCAGCCAAGGATTCGGTGGGGGGTCTGGAAACACCATATATTTT.

V gene TRBV30 combines with J gene TRBJ2-7; 8 nucleotides agree with TRBD1. The CDR3 runs 15 residues. The germline CDR1 and CDR2 sequences are GTSNPN and SVGIG (reference sequence). Trimming took 0 bases from V and 7 from J; bases not matched to a gene: 11. The chain's CDR3 is CAWSVPAGGYGEQYF. The CDR3 DNA reads TGTGCCTGGAGTGTACCCGCAGGGGGCTATGGTGAGCAGTACTTC.

This chain connects TRBV5-6 to TRBJ2-3; TRBD2 is a possible D gene (6 bases). There are 15 residues in the CDR3. Germline CDR1 reads SGHDT; CDR2 reads YYEEEE. V lost 4 bases and J 0 bases, leaving 12 bases between the germline ends. The CDR3 DNA sequence: TGTGCCAGCAGCGTAGCGGTATCTAGCACAGATACGCAGTATTTT. Translating it yields CASSVAVSSTDTQYF.

The gene calls are TRBV7-8 and TRBJ2-7, with TRBD1 matching 7 bases. The CDR3 has 17 amino acids. From germline, CDR1 is SGHVS and CDR2 FQNEAQ. The trim removed 1 base at V and 8 bases at J, leaving 17 bases unmatched. DNA for the CDR3: TGTGCCAGCAGCTTAGGACAGGGTGGTCTCCCCAACTCGAAGCAGTACTTC. It is translated as CASSLGQGGLPNSKQYF.

This chain uses TRBV20-1 with TRBJ2-4; no definite D call. CDR1 and CDR2 (germline): DFQATT, SNEGSKA (reference sequence). V dropped 3 bases and J dropped 6 bases, with 3 bases sitting between them. This CDR3 is 10 amino acids long. CDR3 region: CSASLNIQYF. The CDR3 DNA sequence: TGCAGTGCTAGTTTAAACATTCAGTACTTC.

V is TRBV7-2 and J is TRBJ1-3; 9 bases are shared with TRBD1. The germline gives CDR1 SGHTA, CDR2 FQGNSA. Unmatched junction bases numbered 11, after V lost 5 bases and J lost 6 bases. This CDR3 is 16 amino acids long. The CDR3 sequence: CASSPHPGQGLNTIYF. CDR3 bases: TGTGCCAGCAGCCCTCACCCTGGACAGGGGTTAAACACCATATATTTT.

DNA of the CDR3: TGTGCCAGCAGCTTAGGCGATCGGGGCGAGCAGTACTTC. As protein: CASSLGDRGEQYF. The chain uses TRBV7-3 and TRBJ2-7; D may be TRBD2 (5 bases). The CDR3 has 13 amino acids. In germline, CDR1 is SGHTA, CDR2 FQGTGA. The V end lost 2 bases, the J end lost 6 bases, and 11 bases lay between the germline ends.